This TCR beta chain was captured by sequencing in a study of cytomegalovirus exposure and HLA in healthy donors (TCRdb year 2017). With regard to the full study: An earlier analysis of fewer than 750 of the donors reported 276 Gb of sequence data and about 120 million unique TCR beta sequences obtained from about 179 million T cells. High-throughput TCR immunosequencing, statistical association of individual TCRs with disease status, and machine learning were combined to predict cytomegalovirus infection status. Rather than drawing on any new phenotypic data, the later analysis identified candidate immune exposures from TCR beta sequences and the way those sequences occurred across donors. Roughly 5 DR-DQ haplotypes were treated as single units for association and clustering because of strong linkage in the cohort. To study patterns of TCR occurrence, a later analysis re-analyzed previously published TCR beta repertoires from 666 donors and added high-resolution HLA genotyping. Donor age, sex, ethnicity and CMV serostatus were compiled alongside the repertoire data. Roughly 320 gigabases of sequencing data and around 85 million unique TCR sequences made up an early release that covered several hundred HLA-typed donors. All discovery cohort repertoires had been generated on a single sequencing platform. A later genetic analysis took genome-wide SNP genotypes for about three fifths of the 666 donors and used that subset as a discovery cohort. The number of donors typed differed by locus, with roughly 620-630 for A, B, C, DRB1 and DQB1, around 500 for DQA1, 600 to 610 for DPA1, and around 430 for DPB1. Both class I and class II loci were covered by HLA typing, at four-digit resolution. In an earlier analysis of 587 of the donors, high-throughput TCR beta sequencing was used to judge whether each TCR beta V gene segment behaved as functional or pseudogenic. Among the roughly 400 genotyped donors, 81% belonged to the genetic ancestry cluster associated with self-reported Caucasian donors. The study aimed to test whether signatures of past pathogen exposure could be identified by cataloging public T cell receptors. Using immunosequencing, the study profiled T cell repertoires from about 620 subjects and related those repertoires to cytomegalovirus serostatus. Among some 400 genotyped donors of the cohort, an average of approximately 240,000 unique TCR beta nucleotide sequences was sequenced per donor, of which approximately 18% were non-productive. A separate validation cohort of roughly 130 different subjects was used in addition to the 666-subject first cohort. The investigation overall reported the following: Because counts were too low, fewer than 20 rarely observed V segments, including chromosome 9 orphons, were excluded from the earlier analysis of 500 to 700 of the donors. According to a later genetic analysis, donors in an Asian-associated ancestry cluster had fewer N-insertions in productive TCRs than the roughly 700-donor mean. Roughly uniform sequencing depth across donors was assumed in presence/absence analyses, although this assumption may not hold. According to a later analysis, parvovirus B19, influenza, CMV and Epstein-Barr virus appeared linked to several top co-occurrence clusters. Because the 87-base-pair reads could not distinguish some IMGT-functional V segments, including TRBV6-2 and TRBV6-3, those segments were excluded. Strong co-occurrence of HLA alleles, especially DR and DQ, made assigning TCR associations to individual alleles difficult. The only immune exposure information available for the cohort was CMV serostatus. In a later analysis, HLA-associated TCR beta chains showed more clonal expansion and lower generation probabilities than non-associated chains that were equally common. A later analysis found that TCR association rates varied across HLA loci, with DRB1 alleles showing the most associated TCRs and HLA-C alleles the fewest. An earlier analysis of approximately 600 of the donors showed that most TCR beta V segments appeared in productive rearrangements either about 87% or about 30% of the time, which broadly matched IMGT annotations. The study listed 164 TCR beta chains as associated with cytomegalovirus. In this cohort, only TCR beta chains were sequenced, and detectable features were limited by the absence of alpha or paired-chain data. A further reported finding was that TCR beta sequences accurately predicted the HLA-A and HLA-B alleles for most subjects in the first cohort. According to a later analysis, most CMV-associated TCR beta chains appeared to be HLA-restricted, and the HLA associations seemed to be driven largely by CMV exposure. A cluster of highly shared sequence variants was judged likely to represent a technical artifact of the sequencing pipeline. In both the original and validation cohorts, the classifier was reported to diagnose cytomegalovirus status with high specificity and sensitivity. At a false discovery rate of 0.05, a later analysis linked some 17,000 TCR beta sequences to specific HLA alleles. While some public TCRs were present in many individuals, most TCR sequences turned up only very rarely across donors. According to the authors, the approach could potentially be generalized to other disease states and immunological phenotypes. Because HLA typing was missing for some donors at each locus, association tests included only the typed subset. In vitro tests confirmed that a few of the cytomegalovirus-associated TCR beta chains recognize cytomegalovirus antigens. Correlated functional status among segregating V segments might reflect linkage disequilibrium, but an unknown experimental factor could not be ruled out. An association between a missense DCLRE1C variant and V-gene and J-gene trimming of TCR beta chains was found in a later genetic analysis and replicated in an independent cohort.

Points on this clone: What antigen it recognizes has not been identified. No base-level quality is on record; no much larger clone is a single base apart.

The cohort consisted of 670 or so healthy bone marrow donors. Cohort members were all nominally healthy when sampled, although unrecorded immune exposures were likely present. The donor was CMV seropositive and belonged to the group of 250 to 350 seropositive cohort members. A peripheral blood sample was collected from each donor, and TCR beta sequencing was performed on peripheral blood mononuclear cells. Genomic DNA was extracted from the blood cell samples with the Qiagen DNeasy Blood Extraction Kit. CDR1 and CDR2 (SGHNT, YYREEE) derive from the germline V gene (reference sequence). There are 14 amino acids in the CDR3, from cysteine to phenylalanine inclusive. Only the CDR3 part of the read is kept: 42 bases, read in frame from the first base. V is shortened by 4 bases, J by 2 bases, and the region joining them spans 13 bases. Library preparation used the immunoSEQ multiplex PCR assay. A mixture of 60 forward primers for TCR Vbeta segments and 13 reverse primers for TCR Jbeta segments was used in the multiplex PCR. A multiplex PCR assay on genomic DNA amplified the CDR3 region of rearranged TCR beta genes. On the Illumina HiSeq System, the amplified TCR beta libraries were sequenced as 87-base-pair reads. The study's own analysis went as follows. A later analysis counted some 74 million unique TCR beta chains across the 640 or so repertoires, and some 11 million of these chains were shared by at least two donors. To remove PCR and sequencing errors, raw reads were error-corrected and collapsed into unique sequences using a nearest-neighbor algorithm that merged closely related sequences. CDR3 sequences were aligned to IMGT reference sequences to assign V, D and J gene segments. For a sequence to be retained, at least a six-nucleotide match to both a V gene segment and a J gene segment was required. Rearrangements were called productive when the CDR3 lacked stop codons and stayed in frame with V and J; all others were non-productive. Following IMGT convention, CDR3 was defined as the stretch from the second conserved V-encoded cysteine up to the conserved J-encoded phenylalanine. In an earlier analysis of 500 to 650 of the donors, sequences lacking an unambiguous match to a single V gene segment were excluded. In an earlier analysis of approximately 590 of the donors, a V segment was called functional when productive rearrangements were above 56.7%, and segregating when the standard deviation between donors exceeded 5%. A statistical classification framework was built for diagnosing cytomegalovirus status from the catalog of TCR beta chain sequences. A later analysis assigned V and J genes by comparing TCR nucleotide sequences with IMGT/GENE-DB human TR gene sequences. Using the TCRdist pipeline, a later analysis assigned CDR3 sequences along with most-parsimonious VDJ recombination scenarios. A later analysis defined each TCR beta chain by its CDR3 amino acid sequence plus V-gene family, and excluded reads lacking a unique V-gene family. As a way to deal with suspected cross-contamination and a sequencing artifact, a later analysis dropped more than 500 nucleotide sequences that were highly shared and had low generation probability. For each public chain, a later analysis derived a clonal expansion index from normalized ranks of inferred template counts within each repertoire. In a later analysis, generation probabilities were computed with a VDJ recombination model fitted to out-of-frame rearrangements, and the resulting probabilities were checked against IGoR. Hypergeometric tests were used in a later analysis to score TCR-TCR, TCR-HLA and TCR-CMV co-occurrence, with a repertoire-size bias correction applied to the TCR pairs. In a later analysis, false discovery rates were estimated by permuting HLA or CMV assignments 20 times. A later analysis grouped co-occurring TCRs with DBSCAN, adding TCRdist sequence similarity when clustering within HLA-allele-positive subsets. Co-occurrence clustering excluded repertoires with fewer than 30,000 or more than 120,000 public chains, plus five with anomalous nucleotide sharing. Sourced from immuneACCESS, this table was stored by TCRdb with only in-frame sequences that have V and J called. A share of the clones is absent; for the studies checked, an unresolved V gene accounts for under half, and the remainder has no known explanation. That table supplies the V and J calls and clone size; D and trimming were determined from the DNA. The sample records 180,000 or so clones, 75% of which are singletons. In total, the top ten clones hold roughly 8.2% of the sample.

This TCR was recovered from a woman aged 35 to 49 in good health and CMV-seropositive. Specimen: PBMCs. The chain uses TRBV5-4 and TRBJ2-7; a confident D gene designation cannot be given. DNA sequence: TGTGCCAGCAGCCCGGAGCCCCATACCTACGAGCAGTACTTC. Its protein reads: CASSPEPHTYEQYF.